The rows below give T cell receptor beta chains drawn from one sample of a study of PD-1 blockade in classical Hodgkin lymphoma. The data were produced by immunoSEQ multiplex PCR, yet TCRdb's version contains in-frame clones alone and is incomplete. The sample lists 20,000 to 25,000 clones, almost 70% occurring once. The specimen comprised peripheral blood mononuclear cells (PBMCs), sampled at baseline. Receptors originate from a human donor with classical Hodgkin lymphoma. Both conserved end residues are part of each CDR3.

CDR3aa | j_gene | len | v_gene
CASSDQGWGYTF | TRBJ1-2 | 12 | TRBV2
CASSPQGANTEAFF | TRBJ1-1 | 14 | TRBV5-4
CSEGASPMPETQYF | TRBJ2-5 | 14 | TRBV29-1
CAWSSIQGGNQPQHF | TRBJ1-5 | 15 | TRBV30
CASSPGQGNNSPLHF | TRBJ1-6 | 15 | TRBV19
CASTPGGTPSSYNEQFF | TRBJ2-1 | 17 | TRBV28
CASSYSTGGESYEQYF | TRBJ2-7 | 16 | TRBV6-6
CASSFDSSQWNTEAFF | TRBJ1-1 | 16 | TRBV11-2
CASSEGTGGRETQYF | TRBJ2-5 | 15 | TRBV10-2
CASRPPRWGKEYEQYF | TRBJ2-7 | 16 | TRBV5-8
CAWNLGAGPNEKLFF | TRBJ1-4 | 15 | TRBV30
CASSDRLDEAFF | TRBJ1-1 | 12 | TRBV10-3
CASLGRTVFENTIYF | TRBJ1-3 | 15 | TRBV7-9
CASSFGTGSGELFF | TRBJ2-2 | 14 | TRBV5-1
CSVELLAGGQDEQFF | TRBJ2-1 | 15 | TRBV29-1
CASSVSPEGYEQYF | TRBJ2-7 | 14 | TRBV9
CASSLEGGQGVTEAFF | TRBJ1-1 | 16 | TRBV7-9
CASSLGTTYNEQFF | TRBJ2-1 | 14 | TRBV27
CASRGAGGDNYGYTF | TRBJ1-2 | 15 | TRBV5-1
CASSPGTGDEAFF | TRBJ1-1 | 13 | TRBV7-9
CASSQEWQGNTEAFF | TRBJ1-1 | 15 | TRBV4-2
CASSPPSNTEAFF | TRBJ1-1 | 13 | TRBV4-1
CASKVIIDGRSSSTDTQYF | TRBJ2-3 | 19 | TRBV19
CASSLGDSPILDEQFF | TRBJ2-1 | 16 | TRBV7-9
CASRGGQSYNSPLHF | TRBJ1-6 | 15 | TRBV5-1
CASSSSGRAYEQYF | TRBJ2-7 | 14 | TRBV7-9
CASSLLPGNEQFF | TRBJ2-1 | 13 | TRBV7-2
CASSLVGVPTGELFF | TRBJ2-2 | 15 | TRBV7-9
CASSLSTGGQGGNSPLHF | TRBJ1-6 | 18 | TRBV5-1
CASSAEGGFHEQYF | TRBJ2-7 | 14 | TRBV7-6
CASSLAGQGHSPLHF | TRBJ1-6 | 15 | TRBV5-4
CASSLSGTARSSPLHF | TRBJ1-6 | 16 | TRBV6-5
CASRGTVYQPQHF | TRBJ1-5 | 13 | TRBV19
CASRGGLDGGDTQYF | TRBJ2-3 | 15 | TRBV6-5
CASGASGGRSTDTQYF | TRBJ2-3 | 16 | TRBV12-5
CSVGTLANTEAFF | TRBJ1-1 | 13 | TRBV29-1
CASSSRQGWATGELFF | TRBJ2-2 | 16 | TRBV5-4
CASSDQLNYGYTF | TRBJ1-2 | 13 | TRBV5-6
CASSPPGRFSEQYF | TRBJ2-7 | 14 | TRBV18
CASSLSEYNEQFF | TRBJ2-1 | 13 | TRBV5-5
CASNSYDSDTQYF | TRBJ2-3 | 13 | TRBV11-2
CASSLVGTQETQYF | TRBJ2-5 | 14 | TRBV7-2
CASSSARAQGEQYF | TRBJ2-7 | 14 | TRBV7-9
CASSFGGGSSYEQYF | TRBJ2-7 | 15 | TRBV27
CASSQRSLGGFNYGYTF | TRBJ1-2 | 17 | TRBV4-1
CASSPGRNMNTEAFF | TRBJ1-1 | 15 | TRBV2
CASSLTSGGSPRTDTQYF | TRBJ2-3 | 18 | TRBV4-2
CASSQQGASNQPQHF | TRBJ1-5 | 15 | TRBV6-1
CASSDLAGGALNEQFF | TRBJ2-1 | 16 | TRBV6-1
CAISGGTSGGAAHDTQYF | TRBJ2-3 | 18 | TRBV10-3